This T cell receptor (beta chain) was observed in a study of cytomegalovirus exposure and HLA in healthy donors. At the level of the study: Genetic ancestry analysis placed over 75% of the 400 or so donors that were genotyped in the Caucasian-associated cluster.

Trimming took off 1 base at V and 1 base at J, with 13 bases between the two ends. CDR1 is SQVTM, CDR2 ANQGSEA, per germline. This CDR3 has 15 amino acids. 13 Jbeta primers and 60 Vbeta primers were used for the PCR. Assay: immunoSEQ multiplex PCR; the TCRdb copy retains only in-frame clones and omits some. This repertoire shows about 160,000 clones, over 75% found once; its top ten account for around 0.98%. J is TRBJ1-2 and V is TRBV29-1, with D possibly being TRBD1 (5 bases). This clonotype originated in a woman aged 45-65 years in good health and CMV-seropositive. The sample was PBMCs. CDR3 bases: TGCAGCGTTGAAGGCGTGGCAGGGCTTAACTATGGCTACACCTTC. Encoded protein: CSVEGVAGLNYGYTF.